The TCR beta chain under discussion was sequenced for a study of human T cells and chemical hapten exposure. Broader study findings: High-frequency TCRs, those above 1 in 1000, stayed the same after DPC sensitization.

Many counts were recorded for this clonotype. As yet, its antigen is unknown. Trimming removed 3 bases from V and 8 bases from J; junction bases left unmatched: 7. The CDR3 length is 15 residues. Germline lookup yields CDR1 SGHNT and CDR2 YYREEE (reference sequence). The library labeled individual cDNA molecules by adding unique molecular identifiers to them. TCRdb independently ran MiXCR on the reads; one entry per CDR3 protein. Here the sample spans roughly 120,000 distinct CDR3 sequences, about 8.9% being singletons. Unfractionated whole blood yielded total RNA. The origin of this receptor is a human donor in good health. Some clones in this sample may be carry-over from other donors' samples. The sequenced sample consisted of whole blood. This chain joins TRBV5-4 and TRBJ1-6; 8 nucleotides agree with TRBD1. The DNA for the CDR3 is TGTGCCAGCAGCTGGACCAGGGGGCACGATTCACCCCTCCACTTT. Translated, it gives CASSWTRGHDSPLHF.